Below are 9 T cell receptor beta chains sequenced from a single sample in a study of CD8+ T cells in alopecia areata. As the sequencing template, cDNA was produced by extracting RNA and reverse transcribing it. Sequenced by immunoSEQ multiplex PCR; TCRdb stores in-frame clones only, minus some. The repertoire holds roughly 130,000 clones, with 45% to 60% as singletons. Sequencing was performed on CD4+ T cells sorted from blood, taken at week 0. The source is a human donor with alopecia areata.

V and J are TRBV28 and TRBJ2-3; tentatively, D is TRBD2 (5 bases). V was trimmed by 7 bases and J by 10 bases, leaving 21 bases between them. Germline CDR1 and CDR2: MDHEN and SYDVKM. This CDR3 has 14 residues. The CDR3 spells CASIGGLPLGAQYF. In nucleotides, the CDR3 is TGTGCCAGCATTGGCGGACTCCCACTTGGGGCGCAGTATTTT.

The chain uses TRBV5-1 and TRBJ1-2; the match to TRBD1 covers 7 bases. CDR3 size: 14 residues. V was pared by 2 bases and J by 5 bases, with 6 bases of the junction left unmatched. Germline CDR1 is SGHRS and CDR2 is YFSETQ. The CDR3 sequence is CASSLGTAYYGYTF. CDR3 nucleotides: TGCGCCAGCAGCTTAGGGACAGCATATTATGGCTACACCTTC.

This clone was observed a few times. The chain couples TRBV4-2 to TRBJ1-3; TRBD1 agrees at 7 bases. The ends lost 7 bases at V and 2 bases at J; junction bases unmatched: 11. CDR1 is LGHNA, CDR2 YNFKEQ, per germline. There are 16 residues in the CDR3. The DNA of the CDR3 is TGTGCCAGCAACCGAGCCAGGGGGGAGACTGGAAACACCATATATTTT. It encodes CASNRARGETGNTIYF.

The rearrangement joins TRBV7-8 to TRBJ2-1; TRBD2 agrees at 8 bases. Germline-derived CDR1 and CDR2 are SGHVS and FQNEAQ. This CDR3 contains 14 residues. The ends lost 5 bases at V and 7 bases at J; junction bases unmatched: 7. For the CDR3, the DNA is TGTGCCAGCAGCCCGGGACTAGTGGGAAATGAGCAGTTCTTC. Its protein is CASSPGLVGNEQFF.

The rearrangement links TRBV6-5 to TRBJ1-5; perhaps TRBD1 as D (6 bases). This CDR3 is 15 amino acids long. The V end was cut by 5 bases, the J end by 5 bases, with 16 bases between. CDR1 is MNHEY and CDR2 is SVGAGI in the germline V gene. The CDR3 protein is CASSRDNQGYQPQHF. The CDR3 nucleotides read TGTGCCAGCAGTCGGGACAATCAGGGGTATCAGCCCCAGCATTTT.

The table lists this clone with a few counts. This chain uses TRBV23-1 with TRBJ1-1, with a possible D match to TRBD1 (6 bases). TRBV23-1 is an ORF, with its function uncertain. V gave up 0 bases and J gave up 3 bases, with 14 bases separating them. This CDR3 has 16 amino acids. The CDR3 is CASSQSPGDVDTEAFF. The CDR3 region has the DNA TGCGCCAGCAGTCAATCACCAGGGGACGTGGACACTGAAGCTTTCTTT.

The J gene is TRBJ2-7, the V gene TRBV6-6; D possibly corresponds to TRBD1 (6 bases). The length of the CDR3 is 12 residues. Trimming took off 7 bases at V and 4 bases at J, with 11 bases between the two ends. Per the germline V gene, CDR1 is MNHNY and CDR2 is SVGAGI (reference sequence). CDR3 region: CASTPDRYEQYF. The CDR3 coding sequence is TGTGCCAGCACCCCGGACAGATACGAGCAGTACTTC.

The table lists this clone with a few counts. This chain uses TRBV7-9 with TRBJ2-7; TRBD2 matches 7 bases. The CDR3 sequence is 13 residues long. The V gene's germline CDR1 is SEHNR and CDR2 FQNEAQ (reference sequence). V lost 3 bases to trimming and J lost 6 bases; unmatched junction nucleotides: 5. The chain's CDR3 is CASSFLREAEQYF. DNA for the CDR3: TGTGCCAGCAGCTTCCTCCGGGAGGCCGAGCAGTACTTC.

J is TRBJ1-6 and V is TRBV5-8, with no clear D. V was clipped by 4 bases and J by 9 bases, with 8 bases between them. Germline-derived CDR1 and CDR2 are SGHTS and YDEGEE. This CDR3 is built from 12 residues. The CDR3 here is CASSPPASPLHF. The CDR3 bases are TGTGCCAGCAGCCCCCCTGCTTCACCCCTCCACTTT.